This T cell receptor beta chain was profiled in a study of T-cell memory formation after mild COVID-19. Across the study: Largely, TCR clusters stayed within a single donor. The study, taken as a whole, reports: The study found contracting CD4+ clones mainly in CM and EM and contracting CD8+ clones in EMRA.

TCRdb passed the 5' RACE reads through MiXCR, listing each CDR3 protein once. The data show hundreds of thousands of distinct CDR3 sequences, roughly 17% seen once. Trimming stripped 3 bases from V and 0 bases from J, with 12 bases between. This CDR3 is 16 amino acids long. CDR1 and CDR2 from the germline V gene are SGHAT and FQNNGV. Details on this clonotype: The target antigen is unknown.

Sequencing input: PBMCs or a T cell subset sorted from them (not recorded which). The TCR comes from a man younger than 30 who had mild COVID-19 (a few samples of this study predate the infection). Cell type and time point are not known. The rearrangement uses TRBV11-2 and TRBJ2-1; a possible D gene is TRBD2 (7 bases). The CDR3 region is CASSLRGGASYNEQFF. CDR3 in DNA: TGTGCCAGCAGCTTGCGTGGGGGGGCCTCCTACAATGAGCAGTTCTTC.